This T cell receptor beta chain comes out of a study of cytomegalovirus exposure and HLA in healthy donors. Study-level results: Several of the most significant clusters were apparently associated with common viral pathogens in a later analysis. Previously analyzed data showed that most TCR beta V segments were productive at a frequency of about 90% or about 30%. For most subjects, TCR beta sequences were reported to predict HLA-A and HLA-B alleles with accuracy.

The CDR3 runs to 15 residues. The germline gives CDR1 SNHLY, CDR2 FYNNEI. The V gene lost 5 bases and the J gene lost 3 bases, with 15 bases spanning the gap. This clone was found a few times. The antigen is not known. The primer mix had 60 Vbeta and 13 Jbeta primers. Sequenced by immunoSEQ multiplex PCR; TCRdb stores in-frame clones only, minus some. The repertoire holds approximately 300,000 clones, with approximately 85% as singletons. The TCR was taken from a woman between 35 and 50 years old in good health and CMV-seropositive. Sequencing was carried out using PBMCs. This chain connects TRBV2 to TRBJ2-3; possible D gene TRBD1, 6 bases. The CDR3 DNA reads TGTGCCAGCAGTAACCAGGGGTTGGGAACAGATACGCAGTATTTT. The encoded protein is CASSNQGLGTDTQYF.